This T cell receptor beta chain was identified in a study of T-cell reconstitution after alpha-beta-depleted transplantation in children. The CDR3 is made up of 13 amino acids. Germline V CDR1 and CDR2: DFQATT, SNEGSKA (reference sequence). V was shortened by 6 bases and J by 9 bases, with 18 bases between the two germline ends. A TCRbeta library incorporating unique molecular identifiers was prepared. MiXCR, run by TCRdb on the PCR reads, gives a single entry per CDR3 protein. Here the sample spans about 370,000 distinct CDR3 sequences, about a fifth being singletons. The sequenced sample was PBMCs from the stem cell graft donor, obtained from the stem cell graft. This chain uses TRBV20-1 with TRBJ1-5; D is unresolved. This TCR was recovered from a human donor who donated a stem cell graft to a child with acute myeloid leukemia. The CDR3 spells CSAWAQKKGPQHF. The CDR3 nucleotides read TGCAGTGCCTGGGCCCAAAAAAAGGGGCCCCAGCATTTT.